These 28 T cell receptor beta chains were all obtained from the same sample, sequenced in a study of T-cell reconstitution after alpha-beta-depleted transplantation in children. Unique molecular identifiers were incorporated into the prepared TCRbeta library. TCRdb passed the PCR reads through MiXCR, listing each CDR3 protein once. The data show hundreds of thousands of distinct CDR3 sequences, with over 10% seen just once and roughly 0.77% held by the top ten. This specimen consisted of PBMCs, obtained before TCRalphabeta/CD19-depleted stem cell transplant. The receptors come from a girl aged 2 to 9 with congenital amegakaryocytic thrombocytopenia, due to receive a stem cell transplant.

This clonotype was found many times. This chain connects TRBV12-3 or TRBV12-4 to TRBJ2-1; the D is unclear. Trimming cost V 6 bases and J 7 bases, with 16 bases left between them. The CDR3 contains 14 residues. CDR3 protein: CASSSTTRRNEQFF. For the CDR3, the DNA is TGTGCCAGCAGCTCCACTACCCGAAGAAATGAGCAGTTCTTC.

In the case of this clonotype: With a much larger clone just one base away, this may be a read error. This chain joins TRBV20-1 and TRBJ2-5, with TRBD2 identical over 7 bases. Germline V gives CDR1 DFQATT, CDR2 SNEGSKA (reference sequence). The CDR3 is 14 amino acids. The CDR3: CCAREREEVGTQYF. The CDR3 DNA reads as TGCTGTGCTAGAGAGCGGGAAGAAGTTGGGACCCAGTACTTC.

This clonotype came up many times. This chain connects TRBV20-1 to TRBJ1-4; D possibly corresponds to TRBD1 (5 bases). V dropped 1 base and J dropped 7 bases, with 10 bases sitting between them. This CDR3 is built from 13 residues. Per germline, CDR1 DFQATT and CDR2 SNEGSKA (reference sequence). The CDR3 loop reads CSARVGVGEKLFF. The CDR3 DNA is TGCAGTGCTAGAGTGGGGGTGGGTGAAAAACTGTTTTTT.

This CDR3 reads CASSLALQGRDEQFF. The CDR3 DNA reads as TGTGCCAGCAGCTTGGCCCTCCAGGGGAGGGATGAGCAGTTCTTC. The chain employs TRBV5-5 and TRBJ2-1; tentative D call: TRBD2 (7 bases). V lost 0 bases to trimming and J lost 8 bases, with 15 bases between them. The CDR3 contains 15 residues. Germline lookup yields CDR1 SGHKS and CDR2 YYEKEE (reference sequence).

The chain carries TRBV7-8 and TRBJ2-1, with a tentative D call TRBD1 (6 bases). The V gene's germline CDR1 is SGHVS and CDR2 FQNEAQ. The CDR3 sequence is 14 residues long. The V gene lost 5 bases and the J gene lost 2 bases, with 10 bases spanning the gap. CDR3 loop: CASSNQGTYNEQFF. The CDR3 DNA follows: TGTGCCAGCAGCAATCAGGGGACCTACAATGAGCAGTTCTTC.

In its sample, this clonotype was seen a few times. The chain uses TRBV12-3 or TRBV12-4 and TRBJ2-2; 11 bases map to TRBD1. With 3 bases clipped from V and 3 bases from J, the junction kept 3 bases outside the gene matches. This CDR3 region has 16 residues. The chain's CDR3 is CASSFRTGGDTGELFF. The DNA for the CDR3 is TGTGCCAGCAGTTTTAGGACAGGGGGCGACACCGGGGAGCTGTTTTTT.

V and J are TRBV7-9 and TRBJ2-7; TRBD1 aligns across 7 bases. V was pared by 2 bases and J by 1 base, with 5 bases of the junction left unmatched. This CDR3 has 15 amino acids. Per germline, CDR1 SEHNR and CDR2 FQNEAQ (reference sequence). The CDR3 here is CASSLSPGQSYEQYF. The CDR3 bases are TGTGCCAGCAGCTTATCCCCGGGACAGTCCTACGAGCAGTACTTC.

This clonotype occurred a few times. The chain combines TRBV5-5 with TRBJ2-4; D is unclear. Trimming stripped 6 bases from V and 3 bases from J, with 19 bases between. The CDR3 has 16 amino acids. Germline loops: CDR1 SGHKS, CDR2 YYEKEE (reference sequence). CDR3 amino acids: CASTTAPFWGKNIQYF. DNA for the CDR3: TGTGCCAGCACCACCGCCCCCTTTTGGGGCAAAAACATTCAGTACTTC.

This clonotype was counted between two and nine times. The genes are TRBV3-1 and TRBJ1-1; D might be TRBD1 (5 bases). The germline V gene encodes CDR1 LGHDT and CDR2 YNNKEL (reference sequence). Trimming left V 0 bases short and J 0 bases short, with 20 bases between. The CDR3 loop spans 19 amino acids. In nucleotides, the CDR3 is TGTGCCAGCAGCCAAGATAGCAAGGGCAGGGTTAGAATGAACACTGAAGCTTTCTTT. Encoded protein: CASSQDSKGRVRMNTEAFF.

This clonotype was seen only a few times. The CDR3 nucleotides are TGTGCCAGCAGGACAGGAGTCTGGGGGGAAGGCGAGCAGTACTTC. It codes for CASRTGVWGEGEQYF. The chain is built from TRBV27 and TRBJ2-7, with D perhaps given as TRBD1 or TRBD2 (6 bases each). Trimming left V 6 bases short and J 6 bases short, with 21 bases between. Germline V gene sequence: CDR1 MNHEY, CDR2 SMNVEV (reference sequence). The CDR3 extends over 15 amino acids.

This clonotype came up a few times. In nucleotides, the CDR3 is TGCGCCAGCACATCCGGACGAGGCTCGGAGCAGTACTTC. It encodes CASTSGRGSEQYF. The rearrangement links TRBV5-1 to TRBJ2-7; D is unclear. CDR3 size: 13 residues. Germline CDR1 SGHRS, CDR2 YFSETQ. V gave up 6 bases and J gave up 7 bases, with 17 bases separating them.

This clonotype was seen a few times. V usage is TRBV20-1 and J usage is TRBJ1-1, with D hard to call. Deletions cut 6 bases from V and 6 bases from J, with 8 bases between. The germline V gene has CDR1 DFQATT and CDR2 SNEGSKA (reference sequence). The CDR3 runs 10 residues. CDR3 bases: TGCAGTGCCTCCTGGCCTGAAGCTTTCTTT. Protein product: CSASWPEAFF.

CDR3 in amino acids: CASSLGAWRRTDTQYF. CDR3 sequence (DNA): TGTGCCAGCAGCTTAGGGGCATGGCGCCGCACAGATACGCAGTATTTT. The chain recombines TRBV7-6 with TRBJ2-3, with D unclear. Germline assignment: CDR1 SGHVS and CDR2 FNYEAQ. The length of the CDR3 is 16 residues. The V and J ends lost 1 base and 1 base respectively, with 12 bases between them.

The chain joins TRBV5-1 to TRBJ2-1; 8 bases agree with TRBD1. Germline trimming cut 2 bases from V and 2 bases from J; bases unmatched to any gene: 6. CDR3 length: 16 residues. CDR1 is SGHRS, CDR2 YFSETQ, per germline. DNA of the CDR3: TGCGCCAGCAGCTTCCAGACAGGGGAAACCTACAATGAGCAGTTCTTC. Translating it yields CASSFQTGETYNEQFF.

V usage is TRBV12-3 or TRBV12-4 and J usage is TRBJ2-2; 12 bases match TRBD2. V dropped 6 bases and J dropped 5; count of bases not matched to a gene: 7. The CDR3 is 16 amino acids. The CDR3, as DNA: TGTGCCAGCAGCCTAGCGGGAGGGCCGAGGACCGGGGAGCTGTTTTTT. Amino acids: CASSLAGGPRTGELFF.

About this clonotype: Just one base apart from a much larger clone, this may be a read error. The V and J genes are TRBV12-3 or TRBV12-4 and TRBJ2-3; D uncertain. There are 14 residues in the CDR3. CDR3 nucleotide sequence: TGTGCCAGCAGTGCCCAGGTGACCGTAGATATGCAGTATTTT. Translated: CASSAQVTVDMQYF.

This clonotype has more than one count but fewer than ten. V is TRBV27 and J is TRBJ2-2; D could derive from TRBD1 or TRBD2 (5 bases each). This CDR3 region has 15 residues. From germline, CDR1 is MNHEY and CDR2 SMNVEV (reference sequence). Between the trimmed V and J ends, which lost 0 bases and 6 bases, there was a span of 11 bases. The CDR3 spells CASSLSRGPAGELFF. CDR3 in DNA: TGTGCCAGCAGTTTATCGAGGGGACCGGCCGGGGAGCTGTTTTTT.

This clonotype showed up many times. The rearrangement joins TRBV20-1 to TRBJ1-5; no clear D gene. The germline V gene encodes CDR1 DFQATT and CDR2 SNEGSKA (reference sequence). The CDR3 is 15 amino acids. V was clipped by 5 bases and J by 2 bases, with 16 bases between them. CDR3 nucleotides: TGCAGTGCTCCTATTGCGGGTACGGGCAATCAGCCCCAGCATTTT. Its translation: CSAPIAGTGNQPQHF.

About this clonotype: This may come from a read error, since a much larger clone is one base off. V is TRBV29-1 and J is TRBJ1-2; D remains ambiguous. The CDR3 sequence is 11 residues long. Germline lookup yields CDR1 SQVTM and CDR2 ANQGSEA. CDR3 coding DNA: TGCAGCGTTGGAGGCAGCTATGGCCACACCTTC. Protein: CSVGGSYGHTF.

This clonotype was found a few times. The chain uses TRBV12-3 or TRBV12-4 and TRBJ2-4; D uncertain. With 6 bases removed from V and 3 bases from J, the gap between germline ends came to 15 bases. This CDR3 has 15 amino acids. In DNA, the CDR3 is TGTGCCAGCAGCCCCAGTTTTCGTAGCAAAAACATTCAGTACTTC. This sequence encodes CASSPSFRSKNIQYF.

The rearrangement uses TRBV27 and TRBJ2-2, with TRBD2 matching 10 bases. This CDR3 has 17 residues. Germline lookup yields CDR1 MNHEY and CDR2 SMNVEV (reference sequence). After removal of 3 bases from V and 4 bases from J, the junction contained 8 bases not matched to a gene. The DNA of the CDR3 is TGTGCCAGCAGTTTCAGGAGCGGGAGGGTGGCCACCGGGGAGCTGTTTTTT. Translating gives CASSFRSGRVATGELFF.

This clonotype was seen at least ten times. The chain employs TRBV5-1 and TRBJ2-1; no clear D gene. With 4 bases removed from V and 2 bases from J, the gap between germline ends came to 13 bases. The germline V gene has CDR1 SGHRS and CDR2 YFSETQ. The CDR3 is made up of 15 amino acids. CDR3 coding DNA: TGCGCCAGCAGCACGGAAAGCCCCCCCTACAATGAGCAGTTCTTC. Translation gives CASSTESPPYNEQFF.

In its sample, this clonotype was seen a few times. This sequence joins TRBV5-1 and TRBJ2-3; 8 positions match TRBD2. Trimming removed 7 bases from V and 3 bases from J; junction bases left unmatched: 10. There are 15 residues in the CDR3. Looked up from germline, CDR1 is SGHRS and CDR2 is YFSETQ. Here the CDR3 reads CASALLAGRTDTQYF. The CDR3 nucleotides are TGCGCCAGCGCCCTATTAGCGGGACGAACAGATACGCAGTATTTT.

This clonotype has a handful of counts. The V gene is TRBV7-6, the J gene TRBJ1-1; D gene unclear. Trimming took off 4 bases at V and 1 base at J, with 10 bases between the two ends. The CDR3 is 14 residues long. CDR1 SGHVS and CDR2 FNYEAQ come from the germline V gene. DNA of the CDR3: TGTGCCAGCAGCTCCATGATCGAGAACACTGAAGCTTTCTTT. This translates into CASSSMIENTEAFF.

The CDR3 DNA reads as TGTGCCAGCAGCCCTGAGCGAGGGCTGACCGGGGAGCTGTTTTTT. Translation gives CASSPERGLTGELFF. The rearrangement uses TRBV5-6 and TRBJ2-2; weak D call: TRBD2 (5 bases). The V gene's germline CDR1 is SGHDT and CDR2 YYEEEE. CDR3 size: 15 residues. V was cut by 4 bases and J by 5 bases, with 15 bases left in between.

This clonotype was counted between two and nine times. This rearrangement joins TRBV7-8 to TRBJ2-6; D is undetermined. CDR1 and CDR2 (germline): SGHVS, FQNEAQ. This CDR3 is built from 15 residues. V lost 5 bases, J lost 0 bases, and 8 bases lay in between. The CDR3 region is CASSRSSSGANVLTF. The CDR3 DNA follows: TGTGCCAGCAGCCGTAGTAGCTCTGGGGCCAACGTCCTGACTTTC.

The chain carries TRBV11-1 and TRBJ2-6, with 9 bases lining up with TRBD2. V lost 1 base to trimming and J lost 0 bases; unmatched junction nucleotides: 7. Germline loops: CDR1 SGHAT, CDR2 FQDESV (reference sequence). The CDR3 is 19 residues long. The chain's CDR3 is CASSLGWLAGDSGANVLTF. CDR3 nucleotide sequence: TGTGCCAGCAGCTTAGGTTGGTTAGCGGGAGACTCTGGGGCCAACGTCCTGACTTTC.

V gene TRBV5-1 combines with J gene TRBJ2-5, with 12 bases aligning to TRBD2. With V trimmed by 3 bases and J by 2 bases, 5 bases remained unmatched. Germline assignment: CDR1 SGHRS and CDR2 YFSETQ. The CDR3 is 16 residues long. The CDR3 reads CASSSTTSGGQETQYF. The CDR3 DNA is TGCGCCAGCAGCTCGACGACTAGCGGGGGTCAAGAGACCCAGTACTTC.